The clone carrying this TCR beta chain was detected a few times. Antigen specificity is unknown. The germline CDR1 and CDR2 sequences are MNHNS and SASEGT. The length of the CDR3 is 14 residues. V lost 8 bases, J lost 3 bases, and 6 bases stayed unmatched. These data come from a study of radiotherapy plus CTLA-4 blockade in lung cancer. General study points: Once radiotherapy plus ipilimumab had been given, TCR clones derived from tumor expanded in blood.

Some clones are missing from TCRdb's copy, which holds only in-frame ones; the method was immunoSEQ multiplex PCR. The sample consists of roughly 97,000 clones, roughly 79% of them appearing once. The TCR comes from a human donor with non-small cell lung cancer who had a partial response to radiotherapy plus ipilimumab. Some clones in this sample may be carry-over from other donors' samples. The gene calls are TRBV6-1 and TRBJ2-3, with TRBD1 matching 9 bases. The sequences come from peripheral blood, collected from a patient treated with radiotherapy plus ipilimumab. CDR3 nucleotide sequence: TGTGCCAGCGGTCAGGACAGGGGTACAGATACGCAGTATTTT. It encodes CASGQDRGTDTQYF.